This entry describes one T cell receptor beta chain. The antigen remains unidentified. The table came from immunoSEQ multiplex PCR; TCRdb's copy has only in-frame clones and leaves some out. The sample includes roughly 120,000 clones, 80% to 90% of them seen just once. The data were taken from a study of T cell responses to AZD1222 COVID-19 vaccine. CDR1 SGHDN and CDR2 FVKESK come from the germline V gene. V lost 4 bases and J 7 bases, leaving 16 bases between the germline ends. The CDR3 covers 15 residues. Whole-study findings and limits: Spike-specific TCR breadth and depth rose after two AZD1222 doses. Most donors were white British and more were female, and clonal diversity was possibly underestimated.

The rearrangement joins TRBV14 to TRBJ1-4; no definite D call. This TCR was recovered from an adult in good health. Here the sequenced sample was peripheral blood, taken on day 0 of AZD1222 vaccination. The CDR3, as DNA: TGTGCCAGCAGCCCCGGTTCTGTACCCGGTGAAAAACTGTTTTTT. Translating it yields CASSPGSVPGEKLFF.